Listed below are T cell receptor beta chains from one sample, sequenced in a study of blood T cell repertoires in COVID-19. Profiling relied on immunoSEQ multiplex PCR, and the TCRdb table lists in-frame clones only, not all of them. The sample lists around 50,000 clones, about nine tenths occurring once. The specimen sequenced was peripheral blood. These receptors were collected from a man aged 70 or older with acute or convalescent COVID-19. CDR3s include the opening cysteine and the closing phenylalanine or tryptophan. Fields, in order: V gene, J gene, clone size, D gene, CDR3 protein, CDR3 DNA. The D gene is left open where the match is weak. Rows give clone size only sometimes, using once, few, many, or a class for an expanded clone.

v_gene: TRBV20-1; j_gene: TRBJ2-5; abundance: .; d_gene: .; CDR3aa: CSASPDTLAETQYF; CDR3nt: TGCAGTGCTAGTCCCGACACTCTGGCTGAGACCCAGTACTTC
v_gene: TRBV11-2; j_gene: TRBJ1-1; abundance: .; d_gene: TRBD1; CDR3aa: CASSSLQGADTEAFF; CDR3nt: TGTGCCAGCAGCTCGTTACAGGGGGCGGACACTGAAGCTTTCTTT
v_gene: TRBV9; j_gene: TRBJ2-2; abundance: once; d_gene: .; CDR3aa: CASSVALDRRDTGELFF; CDR3nt: TGTGCCAGCAGCGTAGCTTTGGACAGGAGGGACACCGGGGAGCTGTTTTTT
v_gene: TRBV19; j_gene: TRBJ2-7; abundance: .; d_gene: TRBD1; CDR3aa: CASSRDREVAEQYF; CDR3nt: TGTGCCAGTAGTCGGGACAGGGAAGTTGCCGAGCAGTACTTC
v_gene: TRBV9; j_gene: TRBJ2-7; abundance: .; d_gene: .; CDR3aa: CASSVDPSPAGNEQYF; CDR3nt: TGTGCCAGCAGCGTAGACCCCTCCCCCGCAGGGAACGAGCAGTACTTC
v_gene: TRBV12-3/TRBV12-4; j_gene: TRBJ2-1; abundance: .; d_gene: .; CDR3aa: CASSFSGAGEQFF; CDR3nt: TGTGCCAGCAGTTTTTCTGGAGCCGGGGAGCAGTTCTTC
v_gene: TRBV28; j_gene: TRBJ2-7; abundance: .; d_gene: TRBD2; CDR3aa: CASSSAYSGGNYEQYF; CDR3nt: TGTGCCAGCAGTTCTGCCTATAGCGGGGGGAACTACGAGCAGTACTTC
v_gene: TRBV10-3; j_gene: TRBJ2-2; abundance: .; d_gene: .; CDR3aa: CAISDRVLPGELFF; CDR3nt: TGTGCCATCAGTGACAGGGTTTTACCCGGGGAGCTGTTTTTT
v_gene: TRBV6-2/TRBV6-3; j_gene: TRBJ1-4; abundance: .; d_gene: .; CDR3aa: CASSRQYGEKLFF; CDR3nt: TGTGCCAGCAGTCGACAGTATGGGGAAAAACTGTTTTTT
v_gene: TRBV15; j_gene: TRBJ2-1; abundance: .; d_gene: .; CDR3aa: CATSRDPNRGEQFF; CDR3nt: TGTGCCACCAGCAGAGATCCTAACCGAGGGGAGCAGTTCTTC
v_gene: TRBV24-1; j_gene: TRBJ2-3; abundance: once; d_gene: .; CDR3aa: CATSGGKGGTWGTDTQYF; CDR3nt: TGTGCCACCAGTGGAGGAAAGGGGGGGACTTGGGGCACAGATACGCAGTATTTT
v_gene: TRBV28; j_gene: TRBJ2-5; abundance: .; d_gene: TRBD2; CDR3aa: CASSLVGTSGFHF; CDR3nt: TGTGCCAGCAGTTTAGTCGGGACTAGCGGATTTCACTTC
v_gene: TRBV25-1; j_gene: TRBJ1-4; abundance: .; d_gene: .; CDR3aa: CASSDREWGNEKLFF; CDR3nt: TGTGCCAGCAGTGATCGGGAGTGGGGTAATGAAAAACTGTTTTTT
v_gene: TRBV18; j_gene: TRBJ1-1; abundance: .; d_gene: .; CDR3aa: CASSPGRGNMNTEAFF; CDR3nt: TGTGCCAGCTCACCGGGCAGAGGGAACATGAACACTGAAGCTTTCTTT
v_gene: TRBV29-1; j_gene: TRBJ2-1; abundance: .; d_gene: TRBD1; CDR3aa: CSVDARGNRNEQFF; CDR3nt: TGCAGCGTTGATGCCAGGGGGAATCGCAATGAGCAGTTCTTC
v_gene: TRBV18; j_gene: TRBJ1-1; abundance: .; d_gene: TRBD1; CDR3aa: CASSPRGQENTEAFF; CDR3nt: TGTGCCAGCTCACCGCGGGGACAGGAAAACACTGAAGCTTTCTTT
v_gene: TRBV3-1/TRBV3-2; j_gene: TRBJ2-3; abundance: .; d_gene: .; CDR3aa: CASRGARTQYF; CDR3nt: TGTGCCAGCCGCGGGGCCCGTACGCAGTATTTT
v_gene: TRBV30; j_gene: TRBJ1-1; abundance: .; d_gene: TRBD1; CDR3aa: CACHGQGVTEAFF; CDR3nt: TGTGCCTGTCATGGACAGGGAGTCACTGAAGCTTTCTTT
v_gene: TRBV5-8; j_gene: TRBJ2-7; abundance: .; d_gene: .; CDR3aa: CASSLDRTRGVYEQYF; CDR3nt: TGTGCCAGCAGCTTGGACCGGACAAGGGGCGTGTACGAGCAGTACTTC
v_gene: TRBV18; j_gene: TRBJ1-2; abundance: .; d_gene: TRBD1; CDR3aa: CASSPFPTGNYGYTF; CDR3nt: TGTGCCAGCTCACCATTTCCGACAGGGAACTATGGCTACACCTTC